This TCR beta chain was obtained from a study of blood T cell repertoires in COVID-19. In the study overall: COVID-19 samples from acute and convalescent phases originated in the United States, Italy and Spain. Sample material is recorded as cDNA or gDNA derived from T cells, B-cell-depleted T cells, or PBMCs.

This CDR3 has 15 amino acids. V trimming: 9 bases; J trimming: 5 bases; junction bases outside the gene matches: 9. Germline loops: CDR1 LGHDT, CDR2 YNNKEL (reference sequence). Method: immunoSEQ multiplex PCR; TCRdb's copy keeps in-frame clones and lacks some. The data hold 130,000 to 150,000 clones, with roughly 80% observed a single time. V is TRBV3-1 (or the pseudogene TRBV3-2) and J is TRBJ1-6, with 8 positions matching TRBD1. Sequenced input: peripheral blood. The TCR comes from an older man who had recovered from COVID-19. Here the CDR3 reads CASTQGQAHNSPLHF. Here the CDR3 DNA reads TGTGCCAGTACCCAGGGACAGGCTCATAATTCACCCCTCCACTTT.